This T cell receptor (beta chain) was obtained from a study of blood T cell repertoires in COVID-19. As for the study in general: Acute and convalescent COVID-19 specimens originated in the United States, Italy and Spain. Nucleic acid was either cDNA or gDNA, and it came from T cells, B-cell-depleted T cells, or PBMCs.

Authors' data handling: Reference gene primer amplification in the assay estimated nucleated cell counts. The table came from immunoSEQ multiplex PCR; TCRdb's copy has only in-frame clones and leaves some out. The V and J calls and clone size were taken over from that table, and D and trimming were inferred from the DNA. Seen here are roughly 90,000 clones, 80% observed once, and the top ten hold approximately 10%. Per the germline V gene, CDR1 is SGHRS and CDR2 is YFSETQ. The CDR3 runs to 15 residues. V shed 0 bases, J shed 2 bases, and the junction held 3 bases outside the gene matches. The receptor was derived from a woman in her seventies with acute or convalescent COVID-19. Sequenced sample: peripheral blood. The V and J genes are TRBV5-1 and TRBJ2-3; 7 positions agree with TRBD2. The CDR3 is CASSLERGDTDTQYF. The CDR3 nucleotides read TGCGCCAGCAGCTTGGAGCGGGGCGACACAGATACGCAGTATTTT. Full variable domain (rest looked up from reference TRBV5-1 and TRBJ2-3): KAGVTQTPRYLIKTRGQQVTLSCSPISGHRSVSWYQQTPGQGLQFLFEYFSETQRNKGNFPGRFSGRQFSNSRSEMNVSTLELGDSALYLCASSLERGDTDTQYFGPGTRLTVL.